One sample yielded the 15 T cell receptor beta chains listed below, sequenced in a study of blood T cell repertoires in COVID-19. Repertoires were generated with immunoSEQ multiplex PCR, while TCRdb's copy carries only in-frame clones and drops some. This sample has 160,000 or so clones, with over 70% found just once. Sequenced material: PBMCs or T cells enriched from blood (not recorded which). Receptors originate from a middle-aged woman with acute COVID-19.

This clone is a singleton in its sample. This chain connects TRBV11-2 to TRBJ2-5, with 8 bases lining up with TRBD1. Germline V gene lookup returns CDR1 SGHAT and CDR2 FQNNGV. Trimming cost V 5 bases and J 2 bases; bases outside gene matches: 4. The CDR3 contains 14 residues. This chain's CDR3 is CASSRGQAQETQYF. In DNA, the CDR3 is TGTGCCAGCAGCCGGGGACAGGCTCAAGAGACCCAGTACTTC. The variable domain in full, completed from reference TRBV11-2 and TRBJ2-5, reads EAGVAQSPRYKIIEKRQSVAFWCNPISGHATLYWYQQILGQGPKLLIQFQNNGVVDDSQLPKDRFSAERLKGVDSTLKIQPAKLEDSAVYLCASSRGQAQETQYFGPGTRLLVL.

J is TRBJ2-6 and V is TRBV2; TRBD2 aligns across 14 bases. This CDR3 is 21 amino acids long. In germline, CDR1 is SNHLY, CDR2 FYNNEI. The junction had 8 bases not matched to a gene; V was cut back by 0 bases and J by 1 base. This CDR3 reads CASSEALGTSGSRSGANVLTF. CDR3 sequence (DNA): TGTGCCAGCAGTGAAGCATTAGGGACTAGCGGGAGTAGGTCTGGGGCCAACGTCCTGACTTTC.

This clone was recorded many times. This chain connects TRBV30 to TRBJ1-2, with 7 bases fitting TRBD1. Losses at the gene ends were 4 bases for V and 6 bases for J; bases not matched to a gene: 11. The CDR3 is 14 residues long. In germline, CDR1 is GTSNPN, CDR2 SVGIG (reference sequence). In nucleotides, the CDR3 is TGTGCCTGGAAGAATAAGGGGGCGCAACATGGCTACACCTTC. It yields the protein CAWKNKGAQHGYTF.

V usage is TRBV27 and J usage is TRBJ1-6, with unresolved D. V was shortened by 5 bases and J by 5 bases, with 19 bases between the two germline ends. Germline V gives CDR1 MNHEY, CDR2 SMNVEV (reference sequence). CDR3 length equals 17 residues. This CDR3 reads CASSQRPIAGHNSPLHF. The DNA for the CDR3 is TGTGCCAGCAGTCAACGACCAATTGCTGGGCATAATTCACCCCTCCACTTT.

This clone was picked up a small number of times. The CDR3 DNA sequence: TGTGCCACCAGCAGAGAGGCGGGGGCAGGAGATAAGGGAGGCTACACCTTC. This sequence encodes CATSREAGAGDKGGYTF. This rearrangement joins TRBV15 to TRBJ1-2; D is perhaps TRBD1 (6 bases). V lost 0 bases and J lost 8, with 22 bases in between. Germline CDR1 is LNHNV and CDR2 is YYDKDF (reference sequence). This CDR3 contains 17 residues.

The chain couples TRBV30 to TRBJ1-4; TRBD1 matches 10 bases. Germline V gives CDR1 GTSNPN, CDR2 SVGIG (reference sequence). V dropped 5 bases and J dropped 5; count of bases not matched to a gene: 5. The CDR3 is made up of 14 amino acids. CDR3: CAWGRTGGNEKLFF. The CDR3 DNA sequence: TGTGCCTGGGGCCGGACAGGGGGGAATGAAAAACTGTTTTTT.

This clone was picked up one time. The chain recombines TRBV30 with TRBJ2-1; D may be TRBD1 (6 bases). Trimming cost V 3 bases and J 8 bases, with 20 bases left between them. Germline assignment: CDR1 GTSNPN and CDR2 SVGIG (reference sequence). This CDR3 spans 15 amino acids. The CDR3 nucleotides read TGTGCCTGGAGCTGGGGAACAGGGACGTTGGATGAGCAGTTCTTC. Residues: CAWSWGTGTLDEQFF. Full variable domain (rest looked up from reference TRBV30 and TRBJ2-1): SQTIHQWPATLVQPVGSPLSLECTVEGTSNPNLYWYRQAAGRGLQLLFYSVGIGQISSEVPQNLSASRPQDRQFILSSKKLLLSDSGFYLCAWSWGTGTLDEQFFGPGTRLTVL.

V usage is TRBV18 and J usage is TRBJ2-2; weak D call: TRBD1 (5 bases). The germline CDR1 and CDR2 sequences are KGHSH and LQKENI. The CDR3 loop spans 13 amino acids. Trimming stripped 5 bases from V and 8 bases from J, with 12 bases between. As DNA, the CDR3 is TGTGCCAGCTCATCTGACAGAACGGGGGAGCTGTTTTTT. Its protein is CASSSDRTGELFF.

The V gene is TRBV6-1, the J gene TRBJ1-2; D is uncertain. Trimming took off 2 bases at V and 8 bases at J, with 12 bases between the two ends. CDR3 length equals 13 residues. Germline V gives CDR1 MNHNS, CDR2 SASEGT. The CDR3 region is CASSEFALRGYTF. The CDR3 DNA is TGTGCCAGCAGTGAATTTGCCCTTCGGGGCTACACCTTC.

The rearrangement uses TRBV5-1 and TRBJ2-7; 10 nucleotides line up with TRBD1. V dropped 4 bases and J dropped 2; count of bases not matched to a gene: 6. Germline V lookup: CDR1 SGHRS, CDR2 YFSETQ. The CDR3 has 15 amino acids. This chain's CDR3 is CASSSGGTGAYEQYF. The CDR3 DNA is TGCGCCAGCAGCAGCGGCGGGACAGGGGCCTACGAGCAGTACTTC.

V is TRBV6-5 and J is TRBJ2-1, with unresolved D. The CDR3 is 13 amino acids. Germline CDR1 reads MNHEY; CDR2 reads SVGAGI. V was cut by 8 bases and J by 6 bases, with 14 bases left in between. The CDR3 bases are TGTGCCAGCGCTTCACACCCGGGCAATGAGCAGTTCTTC. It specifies CASASHPGNEQFF.

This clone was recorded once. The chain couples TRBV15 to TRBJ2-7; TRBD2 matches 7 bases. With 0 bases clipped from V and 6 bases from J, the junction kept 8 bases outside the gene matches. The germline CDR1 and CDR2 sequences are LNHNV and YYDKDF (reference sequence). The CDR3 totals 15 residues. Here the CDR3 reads CATSREETSFSEQYF. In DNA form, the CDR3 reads TGTGCCACCAGCAGAGAGGAGACTAGCTTTTCCGAGCAGTACTTC.

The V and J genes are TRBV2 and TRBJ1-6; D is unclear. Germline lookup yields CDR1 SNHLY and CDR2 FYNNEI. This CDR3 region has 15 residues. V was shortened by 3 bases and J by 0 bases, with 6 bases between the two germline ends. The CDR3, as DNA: TGTGCCAGCAGTGAGGAGAGCTCCTATAATTCACCCCTCCACTTT. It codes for CASSEESSYNSPLHF.

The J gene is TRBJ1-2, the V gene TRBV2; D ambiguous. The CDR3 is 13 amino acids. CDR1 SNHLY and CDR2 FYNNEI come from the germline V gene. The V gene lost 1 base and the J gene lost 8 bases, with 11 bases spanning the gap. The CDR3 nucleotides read TGTGCCAGCAGTGAAGAAGGGAGGTCAGGCTACACCTTC. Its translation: CASSEEGRSGYTF. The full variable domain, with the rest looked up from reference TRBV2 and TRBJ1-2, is EPEVTQTPSHQVTQMGQEVILRCVPISNHLYFYWYRQILGQKVEFLVSFYNNEISEKSEIFDDQFSVERPDGSNFTLKIRSTKLEDSAMYFCASSEEGRSGYTFGSGTRLTVV.

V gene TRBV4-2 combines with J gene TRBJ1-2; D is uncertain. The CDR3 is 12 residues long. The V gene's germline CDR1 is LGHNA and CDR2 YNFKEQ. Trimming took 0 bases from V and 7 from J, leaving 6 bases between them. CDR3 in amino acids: CASSQERVGYTF. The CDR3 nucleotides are TGTGCCAGCAGCCAAGAGAGGGTTGGCTACACCTTC.